This T cell receptor (beta chain) derives from a study of cytomegalovirus exposure and HLA in healthy donors. Study-level points and caveats: Most TCR sequences were seen very rarely across donors, but some public TCRs occurred in many.

Separation from the roughly 670-subject first cohort characterized the roughly 120-subject validation cohort, to which the donors belonged. Comments on this clone: Its matching antigen is unknown.

V lost 4 bases and J lost 0, with 8 bases in between. The CDR3 spans 14 residues. The germline gives CDR1 MDHEN, CDR2 SYDVKM. Profiled with immunoSEQ multiplex PCR; TCRdb holds only in-frame clones, not every one. The sample lists about 130,000 clones; about nine tenths were seen once. The J gene is TRBJ2-3, the V gene TRBV28, with D perhaps TRBD1 (6 bases). The source is a woman aged 30 to 39 in good health and CMV-seropositive. Source material: PBMCs. The CDR3 bases are TGTGCCAGCAGTTGGACAGCTAGCACAGATACGCAGTATTTT. Residues: CASSWTASTDTQYF.